Below, 30 T cell receptor beta chains from the same sample are listed, as sequenced in a study of shared T cell receptors in the human thymus. Profiling relied on immunoSEQ multiplex PCR, and the TCRdb table lists in-frame clones only, not all of them. The sample has just under 550,000 clones; approximately 80% are singletons. The sample was also reused in another study, on human thymus T cells.

Sequencing was carried out using thymocytes. Receptors originate from a boy younger than two with a congenital heart defect.

V usage is TRBV7-2 and J usage is TRBJ2-5; D possibly corresponds to TRBD1 (5 bases). Trimming cost V 5 bases and J 5 bases, with 21 bases left between them. The germline gives CDR1 SGHTA, CDR2 FQGNSA. The CDR3 loop spans 16 amino acids. For the CDR3, the DNA is TGTGCCAGCAGCCGTCGAAGCCAGGGTGTCCAGGAGACCCAGTACTTC. The encoded protein is CASSRRSQGVQETQYF.

The gene calls are TRBV6-6 and TRBJ2-7; D might be TRBD1 (7 bases). The CDR3 consists of 13 residues. V shed 2 bases and J shed 6 bases, with 11 bases lying between them. Germline loops: CDR1 MNHNY, CDR2 SVGAGI (reference sequence). CDR3 DNA: TGTGCCAGCAGTTACCCAGGGGGGTTCGAGCAGTACTTC. Protein: CASSYPGGFEQYF.

The chain combines TRBV30 with TRBJ2-7; D perhaps matches TRBD1 (5 bases). The CDR3 is 15 residues long. Trimming took 0 bases from V and 3 from J, leaving 15 bases between them. Germline CDR1 GTSNPN, CDR2 SVGIG (reference sequence). The CDR3 DNA follows: TGTGCCTGGAGTGTACGACGCCAGGGAAGCTACGAGCAGTACTTC. This translates into CAWSVRRQGSYEQYF.

The J gene is TRBJ2-2, the V gene TRBV7-6, with 8 bases that match TRBD2. The CDR3 contains 18 residues. Per germline, CDR1 SGHVS and CDR2 FNYEAQ. Unmatched junction bases numbered 15, after V lost 5 bases and J lost 4 bases. CDR3 nucleotide sequence: TGTGCCAGCAGCGGGGAACTCCCGGGGGGGGGCGCCACCGGGGAGCTGTTTTTT. This codes for CASSGELPGGGATGELFF.

This clone has just a few counts. The V and J genes are TRBV5-6 and TRBJ2-5; 8 positions agree with TRBD1. This CDR3 has 15 amino acids. CDR1 SGHDT and CDR2 YYEEEE come from the germline V gene. Trimming removed 0 bases from V and 5 bases from J; junction bases left unmatched: 6. The CDR3 DNA reads as TGTGCCAGCAGCTTGGGGGACAGGCTAGGGGAGACCCAGTACTTC. It encodes CASSLGDRLGETQYF.

This clone is a singleton in its sample. The V and J genes are TRBV28 and TRBJ2-7; TRBD1 matches at 10 bases. V lost 6 bases to trimming and J lost 5 bases; unmatched junction nucleotides: 4. This CDR3 comprises 13 residues. Germline values: CDR1 MDHEN, CDR2 SYDVKM. The CDR3 here is CASRDRGFHEQYF. CDR3 bases: TGTGCCAGCAGGGACAGGGGGTTCCACGAGCAGTACTTC.

V usage is TRBV5-4 and J usage is TRBJ2-1, with a possible D match to TRBD2 (6 bases). V was shortened by 4 bases and J by 3 bases, with 17 bases between the two germline ends. Germline V gene lookup returns CDR1 SGHNT and CDR2 YYREEE (reference sequence). The CDR3 contains 16 residues. This CDR3 reads CASSARSSEYYNEQFF. Written as DNA, the CDR3 is TGTGCCAGCAGCGCCAGATCTAGCGAGTACTACAATGAGCAGTTCTTC.

This chain joins TRBV6-5 and TRBJ2-1; 8 bases line up with TRBD2. Germline values: CDR1 MNHEY, CDR2 SVGAGI. The CDR3 covers 15 residues. Trimming took 5 bases from V and 3 from J; bases not matched to a gene: 6. CDR3 sequence (DNA): TGTGCCAGCAGTCCCCGGGGGGGCGACTACAATGAGCAGTTCTTC. It yields the protein CASSPRGGDYNEQFF.

This chain connects TRBV28 to TRBJ1-3; D unresolved. Germline CDR1 and CDR2: MDHEN and SYDVKM. Trimming pared 3 bases from V and 2 bases from J, leaving 20 bases between. The CDR3 totals 18 residues. CDR3 bases: TGTGCCAGCAGTTTTGGGCGGGGTTGGGTTAAGGCTGGAAACACCATATATTTT. Translating gives CASSFGRGWVKAGNTIYF.

J is TRBJ2-3 and V is TRBV6-1; D might be TRBD1 (5 bases). The germline gives CDR1 MNHNS, CDR2 SASEGT. The germline V and J ends were trimmed by 7 bases and 3 bases, with 14 bases remaining between them. The CDR3 is 14 amino acids. The CDR3 DNA is TGTGCCAGCACAGGGAAGGCTTGGACAGATACGCAGTATTTT. This translates into CASTGKAWTDTQYF.

A single count supports this clone. The J gene is TRBJ2-5, the V gene TRBV7-6; maybe TRBD1 (6 bases). The CDR3 loop spans 13 amino acids. Trimming took 3 bases from V and 2 from J, leaving 7 bases between them. CDR1 SGHVS and CDR2 FNYEAQ come from the germline V gene. Here the CDR3 reads CASSFGQQETQYF. The CDR3 DNA reads TGTGCCAGCAGCTTCGGACAGCAAGAGACCCAGTACTTC.

The rearrangement links TRBV27 to TRBJ1-5, with D possibly being TRBD1 (6 bases). V gave up 4 bases and J gave up 2 bases, with 21 bases separating them. The germline V gene has CDR1 MNHEY and CDR2 SMNVEV (reference sequence). The CDR3 length is 18 residues. The CDR3 region has the DNA TGTGCCAGCAGTTCCCAAGCCCAGGGGAGGGGAGGCAATCAGCCCCAGCATTTT. Translation gives CASSSQAQGRGGNQPQHF.

The genes are TRBV7-6 and TRBJ2-7, with 9 bases matching TRBD2. Germline loops: CDR1 SGHVS, CDR2 FNYEAQ. V trimming: 2 bases; J trimming: 2 bases; junction bases outside the gene matches: 7. The CDR3 is made up of 16 amino acids. The CDR3: CASSLRSGSFPYEQYF. In DNA form, the CDR3 reads TGTGCCAGCAGCTTACGTAGCGGGAGCTTCCCCTACGAGCAGTACTTC. The complete variable domain, with remaining parts taken from reference TRBV7-6 and TRBJ2-7, reads GAGVSQSPRYKVTKRGQDVALRCDPISGHVSLYWYRQALGQGPEFLTYFNYEAQQDKSGLPNDRFSAERPEGSISTLTIQRTEQRDSAMYRCASSLRSGSFPYEQYFGPGTRLTVT.

Only a few counts were recorded for this clone. V and J are TRBV28 and TRBJ2-6, with a tentative D call TRBD2 (6 bases). The CDR3 is 18 residues long. Germline V CDR1 and CDR2: MDHEN, SYDVKM. V was clipped by 3 bases and J by 0 bases, with 15 bases between them. CDR3 DNA: TGTGCCAGCAGTTTTGGCCGGAGGGTTAGCTCTGGGGCCAACGTCCTGACTTTC. Encoded protein: CASSFGRRVSSGANVLTF.

In this sample, this clone turned up a few times. The chain combines TRBV14 with TRBJ2-7, with 7 bases lining up with TRBD1. The CDR3 is 14 amino acids. The V gene's germline CDR1 is SGHDN and CDR2 FVKESK. Unmatched junction bases numbered 3, after V lost 4 bases and J lost 0 bases. The CDR3 DNA reads as TGTGCCAGCAGCCCCGGGACAGCCTCCTACGAGCAGTACTTC. Amino acid sequence: CASSPGTASYEQYF.

The chain carries TRBV19 and TRBJ1-5; TRBD1 matches at 9 bases. The CDR3 totals 14 residues. After removal of 11 bases from V and 7 bases from J, the junction contained 12 bases not matched to a gene. Looked up from germline, CDR1 is LNHDA and CDR2 is SQIVND (reference sequence). This chain's CDR3 is CAVHTGGAKQPQHF. The CDR3 coding sequence is TGTGCCGTTCATACAGGGGGCGCGAAACAGCCCCAGCATTTT.

The table lists this clone with a count of one. The chain is built from TRBV19 and TRBJ1-2, with 10 bases lining up with TRBD1. V lost 5 bases, J lost 3 bases, and 9 bases stayed unmatched. This CDR3 region has 16 residues. CDR1 LNHDA and CDR2 SQIVND come from the germline V gene (reference sequence). The CDR3 loop is CASSLTGGDKDYGYTF. The CDR3 DNA reads as TGTGCCAGTAGTTTGACAGGGGGCGACAAGGACTATGGCTACACCTTC.

Only a few counts were recorded for this clone. This chain connects TRBV4-2 to TRBJ2-7, with 9 bases that match TRBD2. The V gene's germline CDR1 is LGHNA and CDR2 YNFKEQ. V lost 0 bases, J lost 1 base, and 16 bases stayed unmatched. This CDR3 comprises 20 residues. The CDR3 nucleotides read TGTGCCAGCAGCCAAGATCGGGGGCGGGAGGGCCTGAACCGATCCTACGAGCAGTACTTC. Translating gives CASSQDRGREGLNRSYEQYF.

This clone was found once. The chain has TRBV5-6 and TRBJ2-5; weak D call: TRBD1 (7 bases). The end of the DNA aligns better with TRBJ2-7, so the J call may be wrong. Germline V gene sequence: CDR1 SGHDT, CDR2 YYEEEE. This CDR3 has 14 amino acids. CDR3 sequence: CASSLRQGGYEQYF. DNA for the CDR3: TGTGCCAGCAGCCTTAGACAGGGAGGCTACGAGCAGTACTTC.

The V call is TRBV28, the J call TRBJ1-2; 10 bases line up with TRBD1. Trimming at V came to 3 bases and at J to 4 bases, leaving 8 bases not matched to a gene. CDR3 length equals 16 residues. Germline CDR1 reads MDHEN; CDR2 reads SYDVKM. CDR3 nucleotide sequence: TGTGCCAGCAGTTTCTGTGCTTGGGACAGGGGCTATGGCTACACCTTC. It codes for CASSFCAWDRGYGYTF.

This chain uses TRBV2 with TRBJ2-3; 9 positions agree with TRBD2. Germline V lookup: CDR1 SNHLY, CDR2 FYNNEI. Trimming took 4 bases from V and 3 from J; bases not matched to a gene: 14. The CDR3 runs 18 residues. The DNA of the CDR3 is TGTGCCAGCAGTGCTAGCGGGAAAAGGGGCGTTGGTACAGATACGCAGTATTTT. It specifies CASSASGKRGVGTDTQYF.

The CDR3 loop reads CSVEDLAAGGSYEQYF. CDR3 DNA: TGCAGCGTTGAAGATCTTGCGGCGGGAGGATCCTACGAGCAGTACTTC. This chain uses TRBV29-1 with TRBJ2-7, with 8 bases aligning to TRBD2. V was clipped by 0 bases and J by 1 base; unmatched bases: 8. The CDR3 has 16 amino acids. Germline V gene lookup returns CDR1 SQVTM and CDR2 ANQGSEA.

The chain employs TRBV5-6 and TRBJ1-1; tentative D call: TRBD1 (6 bases). Between the trimmed V and J ends, which lost 4 bases and 14 bases, there was a span of 24 bases. The CDR3 has 14 residues. Germline V lookup: CDR1 SGHDT, CDR2 YYEEEE. CDR3 amino acids: CASSGTGQSTESFF. The CDR3 bases are TGTGCCAGCAGCGGCACAGGGCAGAGCACTGAATCATTCTTT.

The rearrangement links TRBV9 to TRBJ2-6; D is perhaps TRBD2 (5 bases). Trimming took off 3 bases at V and 4 bases at J, with 14 bases between the two ends. The CDR3 loop spans 16 amino acids. CDR1 is SGDLS, CDR2 YYNGEE, per germline. The CDR3 loop reads CASSERGPQGANVLTF. For the CDR3, the DNA is TGTGCCAGCAGCGAGAGAGGGCCTCAGGGGGCCAACGTCCTGACTTTC. The full variable domain, completed using reference TRBV9 and TRBJ2-6, is DSGVTQTPKHLITATGQRVTLRCSPRSGDLSVYWYQQSLDQGLQFLIQYYNGEERAKGNILERFSAQQFPDLHSELNLSSLELGDSALYFCASSERGPQGANVLTFGAGSRLTVL.

This chain links TRBV2 with TRBJ1-5; 9 bases are shared with TRBD1. The CDR3 has 14 residues. The trim removed 6 bases at V and 5 bases at J, leaving 5 bases unmatched. The germline V gene has CDR1 SNHLY and CDR2 FYNNEI. The CDR3 coding sequence is TGTGCCAGCAGGGGACAGGGAGGTTATCAGCCCCAGCATTTT. Protein sequence: CASRGQGGYQPQHF.

This chain joins TRBV5-6 and TRBJ1-3; no reliable D call. The V gene lost 0 bases and the J gene lost 0 bases, with 7 bases spanning the gap. The CDR3 contains 15 residues. Germline V gives CDR1 SGHDT, CDR2 YYEEEE. This CDR3 is CASSLGPFSGNTIYF. DNA for the CDR3: TGTGCCAGCAGCTTGGGGCCGTTCTCTGGAAACACCATATATTTT.

The genes are TRBV4-2 and TRBJ2-6; 9 nucleotides align to TRBD1. Germline CDR1 is LGHNA and CDR2 is YNFKEQ. V lost 3 bases and J lost 9; bases outside the gene matches: 6. The CDR3 is 15 amino acids. In nucleotides, the CDR3 is TGTGCCAGCAGCCAGAACAGGGGGCGGGTCAACGTCCTGACTTTC. Residues: CASSQNRGRVNVLTF.

The CDR3 coding sequence is TGTGCCATGCGGGGGGGGCATGGCTACACCTTC. It is translated as CAMRGGHGYTF. The chain employs TRBV10-3 and TRBJ1-2; possibly TRBD1 for D (6 bases). Looked up from germline, CDR1 is ENHRY and CDR2 is SYGVKD. The CDR3 has 11 amino acids. Trimming removed 9 bases from V and 6 bases from J, with 11 bases in between.

The chain uses TRBV2 and TRBJ2-1; TRBD1 matches at 8 bases. CDR1 is SNHLY and CDR2 is FYNNEI in the germline V gene. The V and J ends lost 5 bases and 6 bases, in that order; junction bases with no gene match: 6. The CDR3 has 14 residues. The DNA of the CDR3 is TGTGCCAGCAGTAAGGACAGGGTGATCAATGAGCAGTTCTTC. It translates to CASSKDRVINEQFF.

This clone appeared a few times. The chain is built from TRBV6-5 and TRBJ1-1; 7 bases match TRBD1. This CDR3 is built from 15 residues. The germline V gene has CDR1 MNHEY and CDR2 SVGAGI. V trimming: 8 bases; J trimming: 0 bases; junction bases outside the gene matches: 9. In DNA form, the CDR3 reads TGTGCCAGCGCACCGGGACAGCGGATGAACACTGAAGCTTTCTTT. Amino acid sequence: CASAPGQRMNTEAFF.